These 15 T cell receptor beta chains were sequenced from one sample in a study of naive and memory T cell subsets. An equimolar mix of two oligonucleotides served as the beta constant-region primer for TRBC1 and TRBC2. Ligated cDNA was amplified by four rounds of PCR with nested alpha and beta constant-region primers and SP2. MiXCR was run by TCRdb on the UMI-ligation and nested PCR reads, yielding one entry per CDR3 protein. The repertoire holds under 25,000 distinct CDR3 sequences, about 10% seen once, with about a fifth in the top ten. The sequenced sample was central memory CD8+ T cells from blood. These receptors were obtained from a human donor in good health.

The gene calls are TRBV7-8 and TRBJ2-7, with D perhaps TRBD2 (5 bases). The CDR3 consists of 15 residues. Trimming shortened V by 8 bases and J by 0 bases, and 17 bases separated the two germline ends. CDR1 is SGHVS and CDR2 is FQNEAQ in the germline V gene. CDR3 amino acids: CASGRGPASSYEQYF. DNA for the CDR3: TGTGCCAGCGGGCGAGGGCCAGCTAGCTCCTACGAGCAGTACTTC.

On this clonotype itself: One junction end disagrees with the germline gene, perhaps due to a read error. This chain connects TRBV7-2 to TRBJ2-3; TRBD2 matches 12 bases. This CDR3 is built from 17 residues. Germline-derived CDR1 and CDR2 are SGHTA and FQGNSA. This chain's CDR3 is CASRLGPPSGRADTQYF. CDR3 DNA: TGTGCCAGCAGATTAGGCCCCCCTAGCGGGAGGGCCGATACGCAGTATTTT.

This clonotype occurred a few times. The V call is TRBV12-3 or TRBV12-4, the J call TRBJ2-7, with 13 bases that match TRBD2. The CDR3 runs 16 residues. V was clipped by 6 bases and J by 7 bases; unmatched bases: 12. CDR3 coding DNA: TGTGCCAGCAGACCCACAATGGGACTAGCGGGATATGAGCAGTACTTC. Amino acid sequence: CASRPTMGLAGYEQYF.

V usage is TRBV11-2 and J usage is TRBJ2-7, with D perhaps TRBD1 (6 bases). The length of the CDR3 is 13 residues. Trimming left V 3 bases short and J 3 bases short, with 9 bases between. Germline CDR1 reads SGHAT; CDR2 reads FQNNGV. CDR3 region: CASSFPDSYEQYF. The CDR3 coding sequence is TGTGCCAGCAGCTTCCCGGACAGCTACGAGCAGTACTTC.

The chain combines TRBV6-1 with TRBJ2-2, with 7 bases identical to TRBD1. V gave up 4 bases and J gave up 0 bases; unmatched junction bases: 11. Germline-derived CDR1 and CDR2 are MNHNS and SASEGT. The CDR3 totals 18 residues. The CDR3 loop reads CASSVNTGVAPNTGELFF. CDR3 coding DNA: TGTGCCAGCAGTGTTAACACAGGGGTTGCACCGAACACCGGGGAGCTGTTTTTT.

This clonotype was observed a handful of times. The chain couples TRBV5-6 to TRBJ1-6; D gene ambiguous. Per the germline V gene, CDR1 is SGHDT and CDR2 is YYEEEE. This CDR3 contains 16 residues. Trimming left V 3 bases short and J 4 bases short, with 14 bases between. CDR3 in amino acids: CASSYGSTVYNSPLHF. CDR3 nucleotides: TGTGCCAGCAGCTACGGTTCGACGGTGTATAATTCACCCCTCCACTTT.

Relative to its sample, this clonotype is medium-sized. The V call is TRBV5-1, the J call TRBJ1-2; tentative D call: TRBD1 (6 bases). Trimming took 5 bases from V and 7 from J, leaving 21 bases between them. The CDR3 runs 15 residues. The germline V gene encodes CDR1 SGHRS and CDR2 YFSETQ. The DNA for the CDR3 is TGCGCCAGCAGACCCGCTAGCGGGACACAGCTTGGCTACACCTTC. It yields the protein CASRPASGTQLGYTF.

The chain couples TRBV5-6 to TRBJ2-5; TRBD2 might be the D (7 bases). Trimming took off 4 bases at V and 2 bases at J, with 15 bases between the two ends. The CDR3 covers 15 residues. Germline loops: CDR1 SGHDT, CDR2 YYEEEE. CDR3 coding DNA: TGTGCCAGCAGCACTGGGGGGGCATCGCAAGAGACCCAGTACTTC. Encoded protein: CASSTGGASQETQYF. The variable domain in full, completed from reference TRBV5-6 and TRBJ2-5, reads DAGVTQSPTHLIKTRGQQVTLRCSPKSGHDTVSWYQQALGQGPQFIFQYYEEEERQRGNFPDRFSGHQFPNYSSELNVNALLLGDSALYLCASSTGGASQETQYFGPGTRLLVL.

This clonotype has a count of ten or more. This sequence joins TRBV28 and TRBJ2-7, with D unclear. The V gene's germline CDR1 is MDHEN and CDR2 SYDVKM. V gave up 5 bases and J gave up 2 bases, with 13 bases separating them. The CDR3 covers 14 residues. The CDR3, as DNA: TGTGCCAGCAGTCTTAGAATCTTGCCCTACGAGCAGTACTTC. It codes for CASSLRILPYEQYF.

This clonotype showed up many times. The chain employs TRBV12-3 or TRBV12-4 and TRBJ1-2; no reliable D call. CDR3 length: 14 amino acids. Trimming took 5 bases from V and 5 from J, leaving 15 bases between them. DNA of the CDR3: TGTGCCAGCAGTCCCTCTCTAAGGCTTTATGGCTACACCTTC. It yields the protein CASSPSLRLYGYTF.

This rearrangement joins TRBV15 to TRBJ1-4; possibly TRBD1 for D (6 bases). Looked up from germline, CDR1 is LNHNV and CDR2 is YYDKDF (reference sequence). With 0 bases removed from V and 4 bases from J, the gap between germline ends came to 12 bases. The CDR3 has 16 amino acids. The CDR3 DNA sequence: TGTGCCACCAGCAGAGATCGGGGGGCGGGTAATGAAAAACTGTTTTTT. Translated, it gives CATSRDRGAGNEKLFF.

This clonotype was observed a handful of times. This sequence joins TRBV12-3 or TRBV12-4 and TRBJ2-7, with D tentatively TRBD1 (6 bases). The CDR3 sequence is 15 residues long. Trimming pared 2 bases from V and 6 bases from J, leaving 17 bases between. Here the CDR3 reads CASSLRGHELTEQYF. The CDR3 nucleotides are TGTGCCAGCAGTTTACGGGGACACGAATTAACCGAGCAGTACTTC.

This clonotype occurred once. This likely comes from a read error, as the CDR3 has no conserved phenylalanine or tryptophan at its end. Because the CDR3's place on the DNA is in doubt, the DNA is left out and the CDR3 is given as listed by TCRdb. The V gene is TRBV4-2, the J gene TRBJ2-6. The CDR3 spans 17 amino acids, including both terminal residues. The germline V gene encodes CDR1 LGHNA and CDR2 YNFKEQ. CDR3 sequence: CASSQEGPFSGANVRTG.

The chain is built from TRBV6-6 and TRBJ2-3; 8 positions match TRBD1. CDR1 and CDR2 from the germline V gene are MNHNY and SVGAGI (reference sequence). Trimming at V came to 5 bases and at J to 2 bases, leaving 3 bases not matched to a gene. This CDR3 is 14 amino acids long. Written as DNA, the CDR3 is TGTGCCAGCAGTGCGACAGGGGACACAGATACGCAGTATTTT. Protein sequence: CASSATGDTDTQYF.

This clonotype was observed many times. Here the CDR3 reads CASKEEPGQLQHTDTQYF. CDR3 nucleotide sequence: TGTGCCAGCAAAGAGGAACCGGGACAGCTCCAACACACAGATACGCAGTATTTT. This chain connects TRBV6-5 to TRBJ2-3, with 7 bases lining up with TRBD1. The CDR3 runs to 18 residues. The trim removed 7 bases at V and 2 bases at J, leaving 18 bases unmatched. CDR1 is MNHEY and CDR2 is SVGAGI in the germline V gene.